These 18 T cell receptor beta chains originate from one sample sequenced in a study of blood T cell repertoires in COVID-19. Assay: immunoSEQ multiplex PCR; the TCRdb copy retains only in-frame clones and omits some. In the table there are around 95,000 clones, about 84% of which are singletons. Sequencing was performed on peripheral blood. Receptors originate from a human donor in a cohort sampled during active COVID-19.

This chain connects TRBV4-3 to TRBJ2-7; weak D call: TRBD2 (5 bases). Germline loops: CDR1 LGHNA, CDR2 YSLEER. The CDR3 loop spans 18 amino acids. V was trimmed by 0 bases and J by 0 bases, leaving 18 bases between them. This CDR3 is CASSQEYLTTPSSYEQYF. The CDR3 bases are TGCGCCAGCAGCCAAGAGTACTTGACTACACCATCCTCCTACGAGCAGTACTTC.

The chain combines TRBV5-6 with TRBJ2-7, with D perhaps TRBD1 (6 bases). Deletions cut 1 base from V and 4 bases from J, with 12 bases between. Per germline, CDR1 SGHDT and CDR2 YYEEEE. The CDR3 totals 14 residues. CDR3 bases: TGTGCCAGCAGCTTGATGGGGGCATGGTACGAGCAGTACTTC. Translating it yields CASSLMGAWYEQYF.

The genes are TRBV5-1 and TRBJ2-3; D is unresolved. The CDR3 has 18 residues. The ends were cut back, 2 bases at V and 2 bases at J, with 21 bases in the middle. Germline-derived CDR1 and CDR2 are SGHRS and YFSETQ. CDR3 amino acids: CASSLAASPGVTTDTQYF. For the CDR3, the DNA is TGCGCCAGCAGCTTAGCCGCATCCCCCGGAGTAACCACAGATACGCAGTATTTT.

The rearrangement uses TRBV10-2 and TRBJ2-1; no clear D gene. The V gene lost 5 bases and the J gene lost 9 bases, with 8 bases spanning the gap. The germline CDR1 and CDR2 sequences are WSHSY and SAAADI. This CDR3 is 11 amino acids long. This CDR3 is CASSRLGEQFF. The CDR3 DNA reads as TGCGCCAGCAGTCGACTTGGTGAGCAGTTCTTC.

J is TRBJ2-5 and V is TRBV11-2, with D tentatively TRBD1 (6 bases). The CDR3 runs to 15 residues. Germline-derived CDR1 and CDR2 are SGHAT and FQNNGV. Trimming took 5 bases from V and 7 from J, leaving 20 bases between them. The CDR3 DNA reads TGTGCCAGCAGCCAGGGGCGACTGGATTGGGTGACCCAGTACTTC. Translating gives CASSQGRLDWVTQYF. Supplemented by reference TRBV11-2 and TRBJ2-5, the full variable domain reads EAGVAQSPRYKIIEKRQSVAFWCNPISGHATLYWYQQILGQGPKLLIQFQNNGVVDDSQLPKDRFSAERLKGVDSTLKIQPAKLEDSAVYLCASSQGRLDWVTQYFGPGTRLLVL.

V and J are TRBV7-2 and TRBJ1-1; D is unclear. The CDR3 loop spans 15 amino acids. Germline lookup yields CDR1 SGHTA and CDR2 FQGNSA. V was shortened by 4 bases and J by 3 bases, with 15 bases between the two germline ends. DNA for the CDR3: TGTGCCAGCAGCTCCCGGGGAGGGAGGTACACTGAAGCTTTCTTT. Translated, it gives CASSSRGGRYTEAFF.

The CDR3: CASSYNWGGVETQYF. CDR3 nucleotide sequence: TGTGCCAGCAGTTACAACTGGGGGGGTGTTGAGACCCAGTACTTC. The rearrangement joins TRBV6-2 or TRBV6-3 to TRBJ2-5; 7 bases match TRBD2. Germline V gives CDR1 MNHEY, CDR2 SVGEGT. Trimming removed 2 bases from V and 5 bases from J; junction bases left unmatched: 8. The CDR3 covers 15 residues.

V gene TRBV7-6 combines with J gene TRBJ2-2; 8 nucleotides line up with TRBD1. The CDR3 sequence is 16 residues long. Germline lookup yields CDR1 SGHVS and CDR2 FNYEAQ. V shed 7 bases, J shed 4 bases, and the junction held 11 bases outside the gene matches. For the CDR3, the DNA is TGTGCCAGCACCCTCAGACAGGGGACGAGCACCGGGGAGCTGTTTTTT. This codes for CASTLRQGTSTGELFF. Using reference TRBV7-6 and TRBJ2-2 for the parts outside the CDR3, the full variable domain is GAGVSQSPRYKVTKRGQDVALRCDPISGHVSLYWYRQALGQGPEFLTYFNYEAQQDKSGLPNDRFSAERPEGSISTLTIQRTEQRDSAMYRCASTLRQGTSTGELFFGEGSRLTVL.

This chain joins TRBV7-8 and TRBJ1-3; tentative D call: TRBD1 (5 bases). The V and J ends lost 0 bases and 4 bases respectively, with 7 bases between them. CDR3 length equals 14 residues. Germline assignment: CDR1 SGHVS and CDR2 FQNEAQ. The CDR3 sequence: CASSLAKGGNTIYF. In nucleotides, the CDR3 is TGTGCCAGCAGCTTAGCCAAGGGGGGAAACACCATATATTTT.

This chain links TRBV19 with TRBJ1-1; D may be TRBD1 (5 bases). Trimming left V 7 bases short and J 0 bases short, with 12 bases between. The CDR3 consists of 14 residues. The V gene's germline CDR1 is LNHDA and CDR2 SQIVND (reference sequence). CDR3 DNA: TGTGCCAGTACCTGGGGCGCCATGAACACTGAAGCTTTCTTT. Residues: CASTWGAMNTEAFF.

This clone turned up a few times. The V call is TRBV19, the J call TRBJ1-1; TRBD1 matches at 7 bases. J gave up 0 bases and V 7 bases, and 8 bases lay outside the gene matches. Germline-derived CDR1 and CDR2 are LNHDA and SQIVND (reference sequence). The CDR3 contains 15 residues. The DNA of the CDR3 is TGTGCCAGTACAAAACGGGACAGAATGAACACTGAAGCTTTCTTT. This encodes CASTKRDRMNTEAFF. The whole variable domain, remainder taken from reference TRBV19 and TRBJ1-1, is DGGITQSPKYLFRKEGQNVTLSCEQNLNHDAMYWYRQDPGQGLRLIYYSQIVNDFQKGDIAEGYSVSREKKESFPLTVTSAQKNPTAFYLCASTKRDRMNTEAFFGQGTRLTVV.

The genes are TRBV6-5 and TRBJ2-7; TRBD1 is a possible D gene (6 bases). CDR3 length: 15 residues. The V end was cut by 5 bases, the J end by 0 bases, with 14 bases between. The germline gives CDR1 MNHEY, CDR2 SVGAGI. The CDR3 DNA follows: TGTGCCAGCAGTAGAGGGACAACTATCTCCTACGAGCAGTACTTC. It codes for CASSRGTTISYEQYF.

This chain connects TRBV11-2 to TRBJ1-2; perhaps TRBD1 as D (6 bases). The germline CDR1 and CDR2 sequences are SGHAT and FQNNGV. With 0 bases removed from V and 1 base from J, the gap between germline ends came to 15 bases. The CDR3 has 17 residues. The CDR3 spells CASSLDGEWGHNYGYTF. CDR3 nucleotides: TGTGCCAGCAGCTTAGATGGGGAATGGGGACATAACTATGGCTACACCTTC.

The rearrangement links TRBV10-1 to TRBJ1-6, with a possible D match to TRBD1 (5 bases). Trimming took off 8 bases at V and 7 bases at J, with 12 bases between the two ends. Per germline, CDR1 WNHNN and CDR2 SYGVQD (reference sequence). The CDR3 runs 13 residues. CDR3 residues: CASQETANSPLHF. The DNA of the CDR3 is TGCGCCAGCCAAGAGACAGCCAATTCACCCCTCCACTTT.

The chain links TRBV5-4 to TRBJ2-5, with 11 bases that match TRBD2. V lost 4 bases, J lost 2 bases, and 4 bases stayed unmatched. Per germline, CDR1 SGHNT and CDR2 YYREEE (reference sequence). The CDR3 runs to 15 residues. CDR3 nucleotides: TGTGCCAGCAGCCGACTAGCGGGGTCTCAAGAGACCCAGTACTTC. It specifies CASSRLAGSQETQYF.

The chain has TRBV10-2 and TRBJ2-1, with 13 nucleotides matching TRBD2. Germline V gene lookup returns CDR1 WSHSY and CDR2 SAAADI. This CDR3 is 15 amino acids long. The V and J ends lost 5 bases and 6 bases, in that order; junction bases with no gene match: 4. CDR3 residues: CASSTGLAGVNEQFF. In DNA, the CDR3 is TGCGCCAGCAGTACTGGACTAGCGGGAGTCAATGAGCAGTTCTTC.

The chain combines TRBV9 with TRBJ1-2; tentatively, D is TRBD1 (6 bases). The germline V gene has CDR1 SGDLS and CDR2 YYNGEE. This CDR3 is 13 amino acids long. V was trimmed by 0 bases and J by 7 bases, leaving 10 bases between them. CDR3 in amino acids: CASSVEGTTGYTF. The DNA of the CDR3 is TGTGCCAGCAGCGTAGAGGGGACAACTGGCTACACCTTC. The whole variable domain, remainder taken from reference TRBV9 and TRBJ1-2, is DSGVTQTPKHLITATGQRVTLRCSPRSGDLSVYWYQQSLDQGLQFLIQYYNGEERAKGNILERFSAQQFPDLHSELNLSSLELGDSALYFCASSVEGTTGYTFGSGTRLTVV.

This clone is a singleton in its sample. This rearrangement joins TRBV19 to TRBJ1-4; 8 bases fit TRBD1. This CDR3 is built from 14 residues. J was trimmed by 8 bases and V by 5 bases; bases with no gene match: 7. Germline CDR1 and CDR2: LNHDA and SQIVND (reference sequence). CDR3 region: CASSRQGWKEKLFF. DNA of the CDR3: TGTGCCAGTAGTCGACAGGGGTGGAAAGAAAAACTGTTTTTT.